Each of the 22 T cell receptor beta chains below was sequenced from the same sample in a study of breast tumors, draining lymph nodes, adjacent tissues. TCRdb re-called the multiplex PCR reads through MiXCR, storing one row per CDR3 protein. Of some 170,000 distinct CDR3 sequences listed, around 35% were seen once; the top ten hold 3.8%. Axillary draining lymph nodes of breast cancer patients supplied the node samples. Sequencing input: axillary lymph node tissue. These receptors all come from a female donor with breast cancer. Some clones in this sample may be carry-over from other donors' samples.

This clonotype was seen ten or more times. CDR3 region: CSARVAGATNEKLFF. The CDR3 DNA is TGCAGTGCTAGAGTGGCAGGTGCAACTAATGAAAAACTGTTTTTT. This chain uses TRBV20-1 with TRBJ1-4; D not resolved. Per the germline V gene, CDR1 is DFQATT and CDR2 is SNEGSKA (reference sequence). CDR3 length: 15 residues. Trimming left V 1 base short and J 0 bases short, with 9 bases between.

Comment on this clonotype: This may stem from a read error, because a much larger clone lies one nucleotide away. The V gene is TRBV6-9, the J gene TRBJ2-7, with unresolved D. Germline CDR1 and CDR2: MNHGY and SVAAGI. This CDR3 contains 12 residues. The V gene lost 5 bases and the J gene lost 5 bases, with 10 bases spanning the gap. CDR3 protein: CASSPSFNEQYF. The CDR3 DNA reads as TGTGCCAGCAGTCCCTCTTTTAACGAGCAGTACTTC.

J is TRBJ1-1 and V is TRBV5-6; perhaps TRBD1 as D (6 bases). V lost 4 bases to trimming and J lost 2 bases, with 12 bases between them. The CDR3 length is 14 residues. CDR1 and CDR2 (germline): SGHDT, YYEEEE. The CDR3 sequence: CASSQKDRNTEAFF. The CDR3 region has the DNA TGTGCCAGCAGCCAAAAGGACAGAAACACTGAAGCTTTCTTT.

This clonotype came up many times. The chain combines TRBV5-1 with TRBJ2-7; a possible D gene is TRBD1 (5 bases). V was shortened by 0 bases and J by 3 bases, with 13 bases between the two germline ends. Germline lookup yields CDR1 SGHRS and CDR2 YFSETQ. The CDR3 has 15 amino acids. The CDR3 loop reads CASSLVMGQNYEQYF. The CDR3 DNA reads TGCGCCAGCAGCTTGGTAATGGGGCAGAACTACGAGCAGTACTTC.

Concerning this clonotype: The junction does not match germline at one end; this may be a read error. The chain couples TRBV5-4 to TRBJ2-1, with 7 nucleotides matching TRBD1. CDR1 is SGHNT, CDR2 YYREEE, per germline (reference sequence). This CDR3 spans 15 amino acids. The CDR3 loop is CASSRDSSSYNEQLF. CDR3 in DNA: TGTGCCAGCAGCCGGGACAGCTCCTCCTACAATGAGCAGCTCTTC.

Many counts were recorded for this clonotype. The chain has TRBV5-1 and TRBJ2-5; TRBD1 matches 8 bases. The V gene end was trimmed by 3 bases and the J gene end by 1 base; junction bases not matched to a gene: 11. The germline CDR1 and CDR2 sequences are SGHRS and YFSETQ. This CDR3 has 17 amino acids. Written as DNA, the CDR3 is TGCGCCAGCAGCTCCCCGCAGGCCCAGGGGGCCCAAGAGACCCAGTACTTC. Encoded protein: CASSSPQAQGAQETQYF. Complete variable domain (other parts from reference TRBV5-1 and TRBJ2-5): KAGVTQTPRYLIKTRGQQVTLSCSPISGHRSVSWYQQTPGQGLQFLFEYFSETQRNKGNFPGRFSGRQFSNSRSEMNVSTLELGDSALYLCASSSPQAQGAQETQYFGPGTRLLVL.

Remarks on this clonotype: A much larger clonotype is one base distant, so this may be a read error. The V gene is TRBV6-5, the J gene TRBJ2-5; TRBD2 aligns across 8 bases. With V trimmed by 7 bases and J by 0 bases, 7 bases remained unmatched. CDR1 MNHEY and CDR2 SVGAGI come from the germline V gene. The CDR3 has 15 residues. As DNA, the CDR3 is TGTGCCAGCACCCCCGGGGGGGGCGACCAAGAGACCCAGTACTTC. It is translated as CASTPGGGDQETQYF.

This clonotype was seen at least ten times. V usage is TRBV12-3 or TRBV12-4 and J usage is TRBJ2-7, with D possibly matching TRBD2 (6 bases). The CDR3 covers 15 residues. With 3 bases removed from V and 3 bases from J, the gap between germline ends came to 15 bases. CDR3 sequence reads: CASSFGQGGFYEQYF. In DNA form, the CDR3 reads TGTGCCAGCAGTTTTGGGCAGGGAGGCTTCTACGAGCAGTACTTC.

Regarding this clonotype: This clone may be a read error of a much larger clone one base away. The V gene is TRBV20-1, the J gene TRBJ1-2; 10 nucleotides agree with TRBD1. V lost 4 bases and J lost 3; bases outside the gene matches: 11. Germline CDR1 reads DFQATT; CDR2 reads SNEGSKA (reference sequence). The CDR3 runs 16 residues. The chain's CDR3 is CSATDSGTGAHYGYTF. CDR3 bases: TGCAGTGCTACTGACTCGGGGACAGGGGCTCACTATGGCTACACCTTC.

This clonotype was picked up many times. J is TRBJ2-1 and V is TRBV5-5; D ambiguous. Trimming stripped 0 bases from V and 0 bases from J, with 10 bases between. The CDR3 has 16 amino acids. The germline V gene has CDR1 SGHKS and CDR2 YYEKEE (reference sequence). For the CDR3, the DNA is TGTGCCAGCAGCTTGGACTACCAAAGCTCCTACAATGAGCAGTTCTTC. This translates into CASSLDYQSSYNEQFF.

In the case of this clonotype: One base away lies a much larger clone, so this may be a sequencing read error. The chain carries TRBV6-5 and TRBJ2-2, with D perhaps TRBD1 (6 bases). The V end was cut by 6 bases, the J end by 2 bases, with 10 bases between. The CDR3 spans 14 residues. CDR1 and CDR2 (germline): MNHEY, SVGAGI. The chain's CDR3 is CASRWTVNTGELFF. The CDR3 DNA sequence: TGTGCCAGCAGATGGACAGTTAACACCGGGGAGCTGTTTTTT.

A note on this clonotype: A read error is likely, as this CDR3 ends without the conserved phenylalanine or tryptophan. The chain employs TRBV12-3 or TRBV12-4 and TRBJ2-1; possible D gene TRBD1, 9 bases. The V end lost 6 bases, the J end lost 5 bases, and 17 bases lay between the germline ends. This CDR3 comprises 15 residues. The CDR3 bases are TGTGCCAGCAGCTACAGGGGGCGGGAGGACAATGAGCAGTTCCTC. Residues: CASSYRGREDNEQFL.

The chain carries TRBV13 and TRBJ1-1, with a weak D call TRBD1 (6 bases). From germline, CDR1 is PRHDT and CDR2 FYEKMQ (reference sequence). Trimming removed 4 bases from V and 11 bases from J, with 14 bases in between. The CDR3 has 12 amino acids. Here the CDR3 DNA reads TGTGCCAGCAGCTCGTACAGGGAGGAGGCTTTCTTT. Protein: CASSSYREEAFF.

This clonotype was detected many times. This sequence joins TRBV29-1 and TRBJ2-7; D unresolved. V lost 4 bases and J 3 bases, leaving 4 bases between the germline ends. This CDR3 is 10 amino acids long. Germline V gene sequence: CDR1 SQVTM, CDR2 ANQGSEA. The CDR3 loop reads CSVGDYEQYF. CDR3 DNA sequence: TGCAGCGTTGGGGACTACGAGCAGTACTTC.

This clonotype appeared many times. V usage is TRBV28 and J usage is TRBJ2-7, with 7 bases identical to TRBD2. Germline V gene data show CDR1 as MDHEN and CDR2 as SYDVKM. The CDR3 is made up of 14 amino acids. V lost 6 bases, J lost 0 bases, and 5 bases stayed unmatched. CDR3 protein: CASRPGLSSYEQYF. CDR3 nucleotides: TGTGCCAGCAGGCCGGGACTAAGCTCCTACGAGCAGTACTTC.

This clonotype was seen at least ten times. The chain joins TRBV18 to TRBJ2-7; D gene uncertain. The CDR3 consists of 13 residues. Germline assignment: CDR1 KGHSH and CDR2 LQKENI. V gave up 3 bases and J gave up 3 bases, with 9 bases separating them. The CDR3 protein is CASSPGLHYEQYF. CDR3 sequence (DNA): TGTGCCAGCTCACCCGGCCTCCACTACGAGCAGTACTTC.

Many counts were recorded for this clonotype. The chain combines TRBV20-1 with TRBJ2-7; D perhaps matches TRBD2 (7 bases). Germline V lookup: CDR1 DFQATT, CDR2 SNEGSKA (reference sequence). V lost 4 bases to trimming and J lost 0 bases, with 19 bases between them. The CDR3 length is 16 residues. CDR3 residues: CSANAQRDTYSYEQYF. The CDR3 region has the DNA TGCAGTGCTAATGCCCAGCGGGACACCTACTCCTACGAGCAGTACTTC.

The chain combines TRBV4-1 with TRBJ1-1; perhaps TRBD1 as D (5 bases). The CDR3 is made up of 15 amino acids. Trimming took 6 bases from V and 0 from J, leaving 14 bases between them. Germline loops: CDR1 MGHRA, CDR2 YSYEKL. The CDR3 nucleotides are TGCGCCAGCAGAGGGACCGGGACGATGAACACTGAAGCTTTCTTT. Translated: CASRGTGTMNTEAFF.

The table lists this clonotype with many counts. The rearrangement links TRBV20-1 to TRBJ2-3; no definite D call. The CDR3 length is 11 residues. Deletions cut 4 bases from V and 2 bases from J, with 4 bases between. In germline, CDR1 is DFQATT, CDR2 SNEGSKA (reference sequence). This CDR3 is CSAIYTDTQYF. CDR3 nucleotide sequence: TGCAGTGCTATTTACACAGATACGCAGTATTTT.

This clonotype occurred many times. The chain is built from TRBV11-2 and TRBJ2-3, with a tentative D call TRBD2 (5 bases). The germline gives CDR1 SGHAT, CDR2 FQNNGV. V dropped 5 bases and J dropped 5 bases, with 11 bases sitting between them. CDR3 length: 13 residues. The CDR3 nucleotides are TGTGCCAGCAGCCCATGGACTGGAGATACGCAGTATTTT. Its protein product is CASSPWTGDTQYF. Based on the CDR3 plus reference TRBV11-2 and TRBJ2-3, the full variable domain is EAGVAQSPRYKIIEKRQSVAFWCNPISGHATLYWYQQILGQGPKLLIQFQNNGVVDDSQLPKDRFSAERLKGVDSTLKIQPAKLEDSAVYLCASSPWTGDTQYFGPGTRLTVL.

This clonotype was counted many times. Here the CDR3 reads CASSLTSGLNDEQFF. The CDR3 nucleotides read TGTGCCAGCAGCTTAACAAGCGGTCTTAATGATGAGCAGTTCTTC. The chain has TRBV7-3 and TRBJ2-1; a possible D gene is TRBD2 (5 bases). CDR3 length: 15 residues. CDR1 and CDR2 from the germline V gene are SGHTA and FQGTGA. V was cut by 0 bases and J by 8 bases, with 14 bases left in between. Based on the CDR3 plus reference TRBV7-3 and TRBJ2-1, the full variable domain is GAGVSQTPSNKVTEKGKYVELRCDPISGHTALYWYRQSLGQGPEFLIYFQGTGAADDSGLPNDRFFAVRPEGSVSTLKIQRTERGDSAVYLCASSLTSGLNDEQFFGPGTRLTVL.

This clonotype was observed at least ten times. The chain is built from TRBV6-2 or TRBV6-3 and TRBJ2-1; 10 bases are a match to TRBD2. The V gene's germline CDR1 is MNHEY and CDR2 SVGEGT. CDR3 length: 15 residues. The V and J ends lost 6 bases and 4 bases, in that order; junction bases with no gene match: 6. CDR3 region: CASSLTSGAYNEQFF. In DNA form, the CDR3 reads TGTGCCAGCAGCTTAACTAGCGGGGCTTACAATGAGCAGTTCTTC.